This record covers a single T cell receptor (beta chain). From the 5' RACE reads, TCRdb called clonotypes with MiXCR, one entry per CDR3 protein. The sample yields fewer than 650,000 distinct CDR3 sequences, about 22% seen once. The record originates from a study of T-cell memory formation after mild COVID-19. Study-level background: For the most part, TCR clusters were specific to one donor.

This clonotype originated in an adult woman who had mild COVID-19 (a few samples of this study predate the infection). Cell type and time point are not known. The sample was PBMCs or a T cell subset sorted from them (not recorded which).

Here the CDR3 DNA reads TGTGCCAGCAGAGCGCCACGCCAGCGCGATTCACCCCTCCACTTT. Translating gives CASRAPRQRDSPLHF. The chain recombines TRBV12-3 or TRBV12-4 with TRBJ1-6; no clear D. V shed 6 bases and J shed 8 bases, with 17 bases lying between them. The CDR3 sequence is 15 residues long.